This T cell receptor beta chain is from a study of monozygotic twins with inflammatory bowel disease. Points from the study as a whole: The data gave no support to a single strong IBD-associated signal or clonotype. Varying immunosuppressive regimens may have increased patient repertoire variability.

Details on this clonotype: Its antigen remains unidentified.

The unique tags termed UMIs, each holding a 6-nucleotide sample barcode, were added by means of template switching. TCRdb reanalyzed the 5' RACE reads and collapses them to one entry per CDR3 protein, without DNA. The data show over 150,000 distinct CDR3 sequences, and the top ten clones hold 2.4%. This CDR3 has 14 residues. Germline CDR1 and CDR2: MDHEN and SYDVKM. The sequence was collected from a human donor with ulcerative colitis or Crohn's disease, or a healthy co-twin of an affected twin (not recorded which). The source material was blood. The rearrangement uses TRBV28 and TRBJ2-3. CDR3 residues: CASSLGQSTDTQYF.